These 27 T cell receptor beta chains came from one sample sequenced in a study of beta chain features in type 1 diabetes. What was sequenced were expressed TCRB transcripts, since all of the isolated RNA had been reverse transcribed. Repertoires were generated with immunoSEQ multiplex PCR, while TCRdb's copy carries only in-frame clones and drops some. The table lists about 410,000 clones, around 14% of them singletons. Sequenced sample: naive CD4+ T cells from blood. The receptor set was obtained from a man aged 30 to 39 in good health.

This clone was seen a few times. In this CDR3 the conserved last residue, phenylalanine or tryptophan, is missing, so a read error is likely. It is unclear where the CDR3 begins or ends on the DNA, so no DNA is shown, and the CDR3 is as TCRdb lists it. The gene calls are TRBV4-1 and TRBJ2-4; TRBD2 was called by the table and not checked on the DNA. Germline assignment: CDR1 MGHRA and CDR2 YSYEKL. The CDR3 contains 13 residues when both ends are counted. Here the CDR3 reads CASSQEVGGLVFV.

The chain joins TRBV11-2 to TRBJ2-1, with 8 bases lining up with TRBD2. V lost 1 base, J lost 7 bases, and 18 bases stayed unmatched. Germline V gives CDR1 SGHAT, CDR2 FQNNGV. The CDR3 runs to 19 residues. CDR3 residues: CASSLAGRGRYAGSNEQFF. CDR3 nucleotide sequence: TGTGCCAGCAGCTTAGCCGGGAGGGGGAGATACGCAGGCTCGAATGAGCAGTTCTTC.

The chain uses TRBV9 and TRBJ2-2; 7 nucleotides match TRBD2. The CDR3 runs to 16 residues. CDR1 is SGDLS, CDR2 YYNGEE, per germline. J lost 3 bases, V lost 4 bases, and 9 bases had no gene match. The CDR3: CASSPRTRTDTGELFF. DNA of the CDR3: TGTGCCAGCAGCCCTCGGACTAGGACGGACACCGGGGAGCTGTTTTTT.

The V call is TRBV21-1, the J call TRBJ2-7; the D call TRBD1 from the table was never checked on the DNA. TRBV21-1 is described as a pseudogene. CDR3 length: 13 amino acids. The DNA of the CDR3 is TGTGCCAGCAGCATTGACAGGGTCTACGAGCAGTACGTC. Translation gives CASSIDRVYEQYV.

V usage is TRBV7-2 and J usage is TRBJ2-1; 13 bases fit TRBD2. V gave up 5 bases and J gave up 7 bases; unmatched junction bases: 8. Germline assignment: CDR1 SGHTA and CDR2 FQGNSA. This CDR3 spans 16 amino acids. CDR3 protein: CASSTLAGGLGNEQFF. DNA of the CDR3: TGTGCCAGCAGCACACTAGCGGGAGGGTTAGGAAATGAGCAGTTCTTC. Combining the CDR3 with reference TRBV7-2 and TRBJ2-1 gives the whole variable domain GAGVSQSPSNKVTEKGKDVELRCDPISGHTALYWYRQSLGQGLEFLIYFQGNSAPDKSGLPSDRFSAERTGGSVSTLTIQRTQQEDSAVYLCASSTLAGGLGNEQFFGPGTRLTVL.

This clone was found a few times. The V gene is TRBV9, the J gene TRBJ2-1; possibly TRBD2 for D (5 bases). V was pared by 3 bases and J by 12 bases, with 16 bases between. Germline V lookup: CDR1 SGDLS, CDR2 YYNGEE. This CDR3 is 13 amino acids long. The DNA for the CDR3 is TGTGCCAGCAGCGCGAGCCCGCTAGGAGGGCAGTTCTTC. Its translation: CASSASPLGGQFF.

About this clone itself: Other DNA sequences of this sample code for an identical CDR3. The chain recombines TRBV30 with TRBJ2-1, with 11 bases aligning to TRBD2. From germline, CDR1 is GTSNPN and CDR2 SVGIG (reference sequence). J lost 10 bases, V lost 0 bases, and 5 bases had no gene match. The CDR3 covers 14 residues. CDR3 sequence: CAWSVLAGVGEQFF. CDR3 DNA: TGTGCCTGGAGTGTACTAGCGGGAGTAGGGGAGCAGTTCTTC.

This clone was detected a few times. The chain joins TRBV5-6 to TRBJ2-5; D may be TRBD1 (6 bases). Germline V gives CDR1 SGHDT, CDR2 YYEEEE. The CDR3 has 14 amino acids. V lost 4 bases to trimming and J lost 3 bases, with 13 bases between them. The CDR3 spells CASSLQGTEETQYF. The CDR3 nucleotides read TGTGCCAGCAGCCTACAGGGAACTGAAGAGACCCAGTACTTC. Looking up the rest from reference TRBV5-6 and TRBJ2-5 gives the full variable domain: DAGVTQSPTHLIKTRGQQVTLRCSPKSGHDTVSWYQQALGQGPQFIFQYYEEEERQRGNFPDRFSGHQFPNYSSELNVNALLLGDSALYLCASSLQGTEETQYFGPGTRLLVL.

This clone was seen a few times. This chain uses TRBV7-2 with TRBJ2-1; TRBD2 aligns across 10 bases. Germline V gene data show CDR1 as SGHTA and CDR2 as FQGNSA. The CDR3 covers 15 residues. V shed 2 bases and J 7 bases; nucleotides not matched to a gene: 5. The CDR3: CASSLSGRAMNEQFF. The DNA for the CDR3 is TGTGCCAGCAGCTTAAGCGGGAGGGCAATGAATGAGCAGTTCTTC.

This rearrangement joins TRBV29-1 to TRBJ1-2; 9 bases are shared with TRBD1. This CDR3 region has 12 residues. Trimming at V came to 7 bases and at J to 4 bases, leaving 4 bases not matched to a gene. In germline, CDR1 is SQVTM, CDR2 ANQGSEA. DNA of the CDR3: TGCAGCGCAGAGACAGGGGGCTATGGCTACACCTTC. This gives the protein CSAETGGYGYTF. Full variable domain (remainder filled in from reference TRBV29-1 and TRBJ1-2): SAVISQKPSRDICQRGTSLTIQCQVDSQVTMMFWYRQQPGQSLTLIATANQGSEATYESGFVIDKFPISRPNLTFSTLTVSNMSPEDSSIYLCSAETGGYGYTFGSGTRLTVV.

V usage is TRBV29-1 and J usage is TRBJ1-2; TRBD1 agrees at 8 bases. The CDR3 loop spans 15 amino acids. Germline CDR1 is SQVTM and CDR2 is ANQGSEA. The ends lost 6 bases at V and 1 base at J; junction bases unmatched: 10. CDR3 amino acids: CSVDRAQTFNYGYTF. CDR3 in DNA: TGCAGCGTGGACAGGGCCCAGACTTTTAACTATGGCTACACCTTC. Drawing the rest from reference TRBV29-1 and TRBJ1-2, the complete variable domain is SAVISQKPSRDICQRGTSLTIQCQVDSQVTMMFWYRQQPGQSLTLIATANQGSEATYESGFVIDKFPISRPNLTFSTLTVSNMSPEDSSIYLCSVDRAQTFNYGYTFGSGTRLTVV.

This clone came up a few times. This sequence joins TRBV4-2 and TRBJ2-7, with TRBD1 identical over 10 bases. Trimming took 2 bases from V and 6 from J; bases not matched to a gene: 7. The CDR3 extends over 15 amino acids. CDR1 and CDR2 (germline): LGHNA, YNFKEQ. The DNA of the CDR3 is TGTGCCAGCAGCCAAAAGACAGGACAGGGGGGCGAGCAGTACGTC. Translation gives CASSQKTGQGGEQYV.

This chain uses TRBV14 with TRBJ2-7; the D gene is possibly TRBD1 (5 bases). CDR3 length: 14 amino acids. Germline loops: CDR1 SGHDN, CDR2 FVKESK. Deletions cut 0 bases from V and 2 bases from J, with 8 bases between. The CDR3 is CASSQDATAYEQYF. Here the CDR3 DNA reads TGTGCCAGCAGCCAAGATGCGACAGCCTACGAGCAGTACTTC.

The rearrangement links TRBV29-1 to TRBJ2-4; perhaps TRBD1 as D (6 bases). Germline values: CDR1 SQVTM, CDR2 ANQGSEA. This CDR3 has 16 residues. The V end lost 5 bases, the J end lost 4 bases, and 21 bases lay between the germline ends. The CDR3 coding sequence is TGCAGCGTTCAACGGGACACTCACAGGATGAAAAACATTCAGTACTTC. This gives the protein CSVQRDTHRMKNIQYF.

The chain carries TRBV9 and TRBJ2-5; possibly TRBD2 for D (6 bases). Trimming removed 0 bases from V and 0 bases from J, with 15 bases in between. There are 17 residues in the CDR3. Per germline, CDR1 SGDLS and CDR2 YYNGEE. Written as DNA, the CDR3 is TGTGCCAGCAGCGTAGCGACGCGTGGGGGGTACCAAGAGACCCAGTACTTC. Its translation is CASSVATRGGYQETQYF. The full variable domain, completed using reference TRBV9 and TRBJ2-5, is DSGVTQTPKHLITATGQRVTLRCSPRSGDLSVYWYQQSLDQGLQFLIQYYNGEERAKGNILERFSAQQFPDLHSELNLSSLELGDSALYFCASSVATRGGYQETQYFGPGTRLLVL.

The J gene is TRBJ2-3, the V gene TRBV7-2; D is unresolved. This CDR3 contains 16 residues. CDR1 and CDR2 from the germline V gene are SGHTA and FQGNSA. Trimming took off 1 base at V and 2 bases at J, with 13 bases between the two ends. CDR3 region: CASSLVLGGSTDTQYF. DNA for the CDR3: TGTGCCAGCAGCTTAGTGCTCGGCGGCTCCACAGATACGCAGTATTTT.

This clone showed up many times. The same CDR3 is also encoded by other DNA sequences in this sample. The V gene is TRBV10-3, the J gene TRBJ2-3; D call uncertain. There are 11 residues in the CDR3. Per the germline V gene, CDR1 is ENHRY and CDR2 is SYGVKD. V gave up 4 bases and J gave up 3 bases, with 2 bases separating them. The CDR3 spells CAISGTDTQYF. The CDR3 region has the DNA TGTGCCATCAGTGGGACAGATACGCAGTATTTT.

This clone was observed a handful of times. The J gene is TRBJ2-5, the V gene TRBV5-4; possibly TRBD2 for D (6 bases). Germline CDR1 reads SGHNT; CDR2 reads YYREEE (reference sequence). Trimming took 9 bases from V and 4 from J, leaving 16 bases between them. The CDR3 runs 13 residues. The CDR3 bases are TGTGCCACGGGTTCGGGTAGCGGAGAGACCCAGTACTTC. It codes for CATGSGSGETQYF.

The chain combines TRBV4-2 with TRBJ1-1; no clear D gene. The CDR3 consists of 14 residues. Trimming took 1 base from V and 0 from J, leaving 6 bases between them. Germline loops: CDR1 LGHNA, CDR2 YNFKEQ. The CDR3 region is CASSQVFMNTEAFF. The CDR3 bases are TGTGCCAGCAGCCAAGTCTTTATGAACACTGAAGCTTTCTTT.

This clone was seen only a few times. V is TRBV29-1 and J is TRBJ2-1; D assignment may be TRBD1 or TRBD2 (5 bases each). CDR3 size: 13 residues. Germline loops: CDR1 SQVTM, CDR2 ANQGSEA. V was clipped by 5 bases and J by 9 bases, with 17 bases between them. The CDR3 loop is CSVWGLGGAEQFF. For the CDR3, the DNA is TGCAGCGTTTGGGGCCTTGGGGGTGCTGAGCAGTTCTTC.

The table lists this clone with a few counts. Within the sample, other DNA sequences also encode this same CDR3. J is TRBJ1-3 and V is TRBV9; D ambiguous. This CDR3 contains 14 residues. Germline V gives CDR1 SGDLS, CDR2 YYNGEE. Trimming stripped 0 bases from V and 0 bases from J, with 4 bases between. CDR3 loop: CASSVEGSGNTIYF. The DNA of the CDR3 is TGTGCCAGCAGCGTAGAGGGCTCTGGAAACACCATATATTTT.

V and J are TRBV7-9 and TRBJ2-3; D possibly corresponds to TRBD2 (5 bases). The ends were cut back, 5 bases at V and 0 bases at J, with 9 bases in the middle. Germline V gene data show CDR1 as SEHNR and CDR2 as FQNEAQ (reference sequence). This CDR3 spans 14 amino acids. The CDR3 DNA sequence: TGTGCCAGCAGCCCAAGGGAGAGCACAGATACGCAGTATTTT. This sequence encodes CASSPRESTDTQYF.

This clone was picked up a small number of times. The chain employs TRBV30 and TRBJ2-7; a possible D gene is TRBD2 (6 bases). Germline V lookup: CDR1 GTSNPN, CDR2 SVGIG (reference sequence). The CDR3 extends over 13 amino acids. V dropped 5 bases and J dropped 0 bases, with 11 bases sitting between them. In DNA, the CDR3 is TGTGCCTGGGACGGGGGAAACTCCTACGAGCAGTACGTC. It codes for CAWDGGNSYEQYV.

This clone came up a few times. The chain combines TRBV6-5 with TRBJ2-2; 7 bases line up with TRBD1. Trimming cost V 9 bases and J 2 bases; bases outside gene matches: 3. Per germline, CDR1 MNHEY and CDR2 SVGAGI. CDR3 length equals 13 residues. CDR3 in DNA: TGTGCCAGTTGGGACAGAAACACCGGGGAGCTGTTTTTT. Amino acids: CASWDRNTGELFF.

This clone turned up a few times. The J gene is TRBJ2-5, the V gene TRBV7-2; TRBD1 agrees at 10 bases. The germline V gene encodes CDR1 SGHTA and CDR2 FQGNSA. Germline trimming cut 10 bases from V and 5 bases from J; bases unmatched to any gene: 13. The CDR3 sequence is 15 residues long. The CDR3 nucleotides read TGTGCCACTGCGAACGACAGGGGGCTATGGGAGACCCAGTACTTC. Its protein is CATANDRGLWETQYF.

The chain has TRBV7-2 and TRBJ1-1; D gene ambiguous. This CDR3 spans 12 amino acids. Germline V CDR1 and CDR2: SGHTA, FQGNSA. V shed 4 bases and J shed 1 base, with 4 bases lying between them. The CDR3 loop reads CASSWANTEAFF. The CDR3, as DNA: TGTGCCAGCAGCTGGGCGAACACTGAAGCTTTCTTT.

The J gene is TRBJ1-5, the V gene TRBV23-1, with D maybe TRBD1 (6 bases). TRBV23-1 is recorded as an ORF, its role being uncertain. The CDR3 loop spans 14 amino acids. V shed 2 bases and J shed 5 bases, with 10 bases lying between them. CDR3 sequence reads: CASSQRGGDQPQHF. The CDR3 DNA reads as TGCGCCAGCAGTCAAAGGGGGGGAGATCAGCCCCAGCATTTT.